This TCR beta chain was retrieved from a study of shared clonotypes between healthy human individuals. Details on this clone: The antigen is not known.

Sequencing used immunoSEQ multiplex PCR; TCRdb keeps in-frame clones, though not all of them. The table has hundreds of thousands of clones, more than 85% seen once. Study observations and caveats: Non-shared clonotypes were found to have lower generation probabilities than the clonotypes that were shared by all four of the sorted-subset donors.

Germline V lookup: CDR1 MNHEY, CDR2 SMNVEV (reference sequence). After removal of 5 bases from V and 2 bases from J, the junction contained 10 bases not matched to a gene. CDR3 length equals 17 residues. Selected positively for CCR7 and CD45RO-negative, naive CD8 cells excluded terminally differentiated effector memory CD45RA+ cells. The sequenced material came from naive CD8+ T cells sorted from blood. This TCR was sampled from a young man in good health. This sequence joins TRBV27 and TRBJ1-5; 9 bases match TRBD1. Here the CDR3 DNA reads TGTGCCAGCAGTCCGCGGGACAGGGCGTTGGGCAATCAGCCCCAGCATTTT. Encoded protein: CASSPRDRALGNQPQHF.